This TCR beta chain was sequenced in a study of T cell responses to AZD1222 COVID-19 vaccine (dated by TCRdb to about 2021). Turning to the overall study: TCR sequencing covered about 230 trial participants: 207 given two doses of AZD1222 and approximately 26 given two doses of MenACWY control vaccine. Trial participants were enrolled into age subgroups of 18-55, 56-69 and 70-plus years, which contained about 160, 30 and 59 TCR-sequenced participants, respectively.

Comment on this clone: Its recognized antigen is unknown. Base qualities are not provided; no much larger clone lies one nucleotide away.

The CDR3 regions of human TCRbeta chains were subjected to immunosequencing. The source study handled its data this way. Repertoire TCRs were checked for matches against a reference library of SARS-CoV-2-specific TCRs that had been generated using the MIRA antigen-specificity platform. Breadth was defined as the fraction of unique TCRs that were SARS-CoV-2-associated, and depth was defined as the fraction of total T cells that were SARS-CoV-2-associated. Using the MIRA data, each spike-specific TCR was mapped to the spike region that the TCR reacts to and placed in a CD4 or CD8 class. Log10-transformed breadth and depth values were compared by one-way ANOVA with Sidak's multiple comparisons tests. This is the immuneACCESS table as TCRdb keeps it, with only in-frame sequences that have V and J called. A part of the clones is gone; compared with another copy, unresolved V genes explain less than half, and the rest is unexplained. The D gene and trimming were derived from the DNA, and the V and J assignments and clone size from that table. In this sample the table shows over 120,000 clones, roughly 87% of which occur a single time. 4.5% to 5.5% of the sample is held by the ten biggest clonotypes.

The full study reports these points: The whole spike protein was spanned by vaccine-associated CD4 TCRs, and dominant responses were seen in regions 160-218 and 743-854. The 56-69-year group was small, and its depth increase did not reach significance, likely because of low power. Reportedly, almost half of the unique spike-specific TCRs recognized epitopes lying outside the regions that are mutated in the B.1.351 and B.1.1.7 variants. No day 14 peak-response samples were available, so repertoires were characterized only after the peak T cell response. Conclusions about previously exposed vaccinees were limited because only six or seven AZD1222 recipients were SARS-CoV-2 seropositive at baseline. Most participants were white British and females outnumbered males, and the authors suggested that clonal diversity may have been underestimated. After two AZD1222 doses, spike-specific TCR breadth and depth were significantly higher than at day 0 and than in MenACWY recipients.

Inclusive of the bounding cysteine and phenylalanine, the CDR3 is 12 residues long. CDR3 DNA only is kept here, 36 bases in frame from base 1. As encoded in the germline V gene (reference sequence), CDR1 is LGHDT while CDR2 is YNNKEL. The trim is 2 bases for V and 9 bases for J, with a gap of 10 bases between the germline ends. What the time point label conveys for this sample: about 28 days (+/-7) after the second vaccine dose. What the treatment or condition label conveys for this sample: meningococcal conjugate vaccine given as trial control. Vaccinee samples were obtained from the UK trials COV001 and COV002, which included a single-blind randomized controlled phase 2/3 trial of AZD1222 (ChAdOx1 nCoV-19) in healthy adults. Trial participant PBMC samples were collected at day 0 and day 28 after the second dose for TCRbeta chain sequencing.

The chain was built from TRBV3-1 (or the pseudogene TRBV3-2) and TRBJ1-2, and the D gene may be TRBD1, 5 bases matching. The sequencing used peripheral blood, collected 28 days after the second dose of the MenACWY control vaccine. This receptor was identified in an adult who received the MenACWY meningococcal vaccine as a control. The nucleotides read TGTGCCAGCAGCCAACAGGGCCTTAGCTACACCTTC. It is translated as CASSQQGLSYTF.